This passage covers 27 T cell receptor beta chains from one sample sequenced in a study of T cell responses to AZD1222 COVID-19 vaccine. Some clones are missing from TCRdb's copy, which holds only in-frame ones; the method was immunoSEQ multiplex PCR. Here the sample spans roughly 170,000 clones, over 75% being singletons. The sequencing here drew on peripheral blood, taken on day 0 of AZD1222 vaccination. The receptor source for this set is an adult in good health.

The rearrangement joins TRBV13 to TRBJ2-3, with 9 bases fitting TRBD2. Trimming cost V 5 bases and J 1 base; bases outside gene matches: 4. The CDR3 is 15 residues long. Germline CDR1 and CDR2: PRHDT and FYEKMQ (reference sequence). CDR3 region: CASSLASGGTDTQYF. CDR3 DNA sequence: TGTGCCAGCAGCCTCGCTAGCGGGGGCACAGATACGCAGTATTTT.

The chain links TRBV15 to TRBJ2-7; 7 bases map to TRBD1. The germline V gene has CDR1 LNHNV and CDR2 YYDKDF (reference sequence). The V and J ends lost 3 bases and 5 bases, in that order; junction bases with no gene match: 7. CDR3 length: 14 amino acids. The DNA of the CDR3 is TGTGCCACCAGCAGCCGGGACAGTATAGACGAGCAGTACTTC. This sequence encodes CATSSRDSIDEQYF.

The chain uses TRBV7-3 and TRBJ1-5; a weak D match, TRBD1 (6 bases). V was shortened by 2 bases and J by 7 bases, with 9 bases between the two germline ends. CDR1 is SGHTA and CDR2 is FQGTGA in the germline V gene. The length of the CDR3 is 13 residues. The CDR3 reads CASSLGGGQPQHF. The DNA for the CDR3 is TGTGCCAGCAGCTTAGGGGGCGGGCAGCCCCAGCATTTT.

V usage is TRBV29-1 and J usage is TRBJ2-1; weak D call: TRBD1 (5 bases). Germline V gene data show CDR1 as SQVTM and CDR2 as ANQGSEA. The length of the CDR3 is 14 residues. V was cut by 8 bases and J by 7 bases, with 21 bases left in between. The CDR3 region has the DNA TGCAGCCCGCTATCCCTCCAAGGGGTGAATGAGCAGTTCTTC. It is translated as CSPLSLQGVNEQFF.

The J gene is TRBJ2-7, the V gene TRBV9; a weak D match, TRBD2 (6 bases). Germline assignment: CDR1 SGDLS and CDR2 YYNGEE. The germline V and J ends were trimmed by 0 bases and 3 bases, with 13 bases remaining between them. The CDR3 is 15 amino acids. The CDR3 nucleotides are TGTGCCAGCAGCGTAGGGGTGACGGGGGACTACGAGCAGTACTTC. Protein product: CASSVGVTGDYEQYF.

J is TRBJ1-2 and V is TRBV25-1, with D uncertain. V was cut by 3 bases and J by 6 bases, with 20 bases left in between. The germline V gene encodes CDR1 MGHDK and CDR2 SYGVNS. This CDR3 is 16 amino acids long. The CDR3: CASSEDRAPSPHGYTF. The CDR3 DNA reads as TGTGCCAGCAGTGAGGACCGGGCCCCTTCCCCCCATGGCTACACCTTC.

Comments on this clone: Relative to the germline gene, one junction end is altered; a read error may explain this. The chain joins TRBV6-1 to TRBJ2-7, with 7 positions matching TRBD1. This CDR3 has 15 residues. Germline V lookup: CDR1 MNHNS, CDR2 SASEGT. In DNA form, the CDR3 reads TGTGCCAGCAGGGAAGCCGGCAGGGGGTCCTACGAGCAGTACTTC. Translated, it gives CASREAGRGSYEQYF.

V and J are TRBV5-5 and TRBJ2-5, with D possibly TRBD1 on 5 matching bases. CDR1 and CDR2 from the germline V gene are SGHKS and YYEKEE (reference sequence). The ends were cut back, 0 bases at V and 12 bases at J, with 9 bases in the middle. The CDR3 runs to 11 residues. The CDR3 DNA sequence: TGTGCCAGCAGCTTGGCAGGGTCTAAGTACTTC. Translated: CASSLAGSKYF.

J is TRBJ2-7 and V is TRBV7-2, with 9 bases identical to TRBD1. Germline V CDR1 and CDR2: SGHTA, FQGNSA. V shed 4 bases, J shed 3 bases, and the junction held 7 bases outside the gene matches. CDR3 length: 15 residues. In DNA form, the CDR3 reads TGTGCCAGCAGCTATGACAGGGGGGAATTCTACGAGCAGTACTTC. Residues: CASSYDRGEFYEQYF. Looking up the rest from reference TRBV7-2 and TRBJ2-7 gives the full variable domain: GAGVSQSPSNKVTEKGKDVELRCDPISGHTALYWYRQSLGQGLEFLIYFQGNSAPDKSGLPSDRFSAERTGGSVSTLTIQRTQQEDSAVYLCASSYDRGEFYEQYFGPGTRLTVT.

This chain uses TRBV5-8 with TRBJ2-2, with D possibly called TRBD1 or TRBD2 (5 bases each). The germline CDR1 and CDR2 sequences are SGHTS and YDEGEE. The CDR3 extends over 16 amino acids. V was cut by 4 bases and J by 4 bases, with 17 bases left in between. CDR3 residues: CASSNRAPRGTGELFF. CDR3 nucleotide sequence: TGTGCCAGCAGCAATCGGGCCCCGAGGGGCACCGGGGAGCTGTTTTTT.

The genes are TRBV9 and TRBJ2-5; TRBD2 is a possible D gene (5 bases). There are 14 residues in the CDR3. V was shortened by 0 bases and J by 4 bases, with 10 bases between the two germline ends. Looked up from germline, CDR1 is SGDLS and CDR2 is YYNGEE. Here the CDR3 reads CASSVASGLETQYF. The CDR3 DNA reads TGTGCCAGCAGCGTAGCCAGCGGTCTAGAGACCCAGTACTTC.

The J gene is TRBJ1-4, the V gene TRBV12-3 or TRBV12-4; D is unresolved. The CDR3 length is 13 residues. Trimming took 2 bases from V and 7 from J, leaving 8 bases between them. CDR3 residues: CASSLSMIEKLFF. DNA for the CDR3: TGTGCCAGCAGTTTAAGTATGATTGAAAAACTGTTTTTT.

The V gene is TRBV10-2, the J gene TRBJ1-3; a possible D gene is TRBD1 (5 bases). The CDR3 runs to 14 residues. Trimming took 3 bases from V and 4 from J, leaving 10 bases between them. CDR1 and CDR2 (germline): WSHSY, SAAADI. The chain's CDR3 is CASSDGGSGNTIYF. The CDR3 coding sequence is TGCGCCAGCAGTGACGGGGGTTCAGGAAACACCATATATTTT.

The chain uses TRBV5-4 and TRBJ1-2, with D perhaps TRBD1 (5 bases). The CDR3 has 15 residues. V shed 0 bases and J shed 4 bases, with 13 bases lying between them. From germline, CDR1 is SGHNT and CDR2 YYREEE (reference sequence). CDR3: CASSLESRGGYGYTF. The CDR3 coding sequence is TGTGCCAGCAGCTTGGAATCGCGGGGCGGCTATGGCTACACCTTC.

This clone was picked up a small number of times. The V gene is TRBV20-1, the J gene TRBJ1-3; D possibly corresponds to TRBD1 (5 bases). The CDR3 has 14 residues. The V gene's germline CDR1 is DFQATT and CDR2 SNEGSKA (reference sequence). V was pared by 3 bases and J by 0 bases, with 9 bases between. The CDR3 here is CSASEGYSGNTIYF. CDR3 bases: TGCAGTGCTAGTGAGGGGTACTCTGGAAACACCATATATTTT.

This chain uses TRBV5-1 with TRBJ2-2; the D gene is possibly TRBD1 (5 bases). The CDR3 length is 14 residues. The germline V and J ends were trimmed by 4 bases and 1 base, with 8 bases remaining between them. Per germline, CDR1 SGHRS and CDR2 YFSETQ. CDR3 bases: TGCGCCAGCAGCACCGACAGGAACACCGGGGAGCTGTTTTTT. Encoded protein: CASSTDRNTGELFF.

The genes are TRBV7-8 and TRBJ2-7, with D tentatively TRBD1 (6 bases). Per the germline V gene, CDR1 is SGHVS and CDR2 is FQNEAQ. The CDR3 consists of 16 residues. V lost 0 bases, J lost 2 bases, and 14 bases lay in between. The CDR3 nucleotides read TGTGCCAGCAGCTTAGCGTTGGCAGGGGTACCCTACGAGCAGTACTTC. Amino acids: CASSLALAGVPYEQYF.

The genes are TRBV30 and TRBJ1-5, with D hard to call. Per the germline V gene, CDR1 is GTSNPN and CDR2 is SVGIG (reference sequence). CDR3 size: 13 residues. V shed 2 bases and J shed 0 bases, with 5 bases lying between them. The CDR3 DNA follows: TGTGCCTGGAGTATGGATAGCAATCAGCCCCAGCATTTT. This gives the protein CAWSMDSNQPQHF.

The gene calls are TRBV19 and TRBJ2-2, with a possible D match to TRBD2 (5 bases). The CDR3 contains 16 residues. CDR1 and CDR2 from the germline V gene are LNHDA and SQIVND (reference sequence). Trimming left V 3 bases short and J 4 bases short, with 15 bases between. CDR3 loop: CASSMSGFDGTGELFF. The CDR3 nucleotides read TGTGCCAGTAGTATGTCGGGGTTCGATGGCACCGGGGAGCTGTTTTTT.

The CDR3 DNA sequence: TGCGCCAGCAGCCAAGAGTCTCCCGGGACTAGCGGGGGGCGGGAGACCCAGTACTTC. This gives the protein CASSQESPGTSGGRETQYF. The chain uses TRBV4-1 and TRBJ2-5, with TRBD2 matching 15 bases. CDR3 length: 19 residues. The V and J ends lost 0 bases and 5 bases, in that order; junction bases with no gene match: 10. From germline, CDR1 is MGHRA and CDR2 YSYEKL.

The CDR3 coding sequence is TGTGCCAGCAGTTCTTCTTTGGAAACCCTCCACTTT. As protein: CASSSSLETLHF. This chain uses TRBV11-1 with TRBJ1-6; D is unresolved. Germline values: CDR1 SGHAT, CDR2 FQDESV (reference sequence). Trimming cost V 6 bases and J 14 bases, with 14 bases left between them. The CDR3 length is 12 residues.

This clone was observed once. The gene calls are TRBV4-3 and TRBJ2-1; tentatively, D is TRBD1 or TRBD2 (5 bases each). Looked up from germline, CDR1 is LGHNA and CDR2 is YSLEER. The germline V and J ends were trimmed by 1 base and 13 bases, with 20 bases remaining between them. This CDR3 is built from 15 residues. In nucleotides, the CDR3 is TGCGCCAGCAGCCAAGCCTCGGGGACCCCTGAGCCCCAGTTCTTC. This gives the protein CASSQASGTPEPQFF.

This rearrangement joins TRBV6-5 to TRBJ1-1; D remains ambiguous. The V end was cut by 4 bases, the J end by 4 bases, with 4 bases between. In germline, CDR1 is MNHEY, CDR2 SVGAGI. The CDR3 contains 11 residues. CDR3 in amino acids: CASSFSTEAFF. The CDR3 bases are TGTGCCAGCAGTTTTAGCACTGAAGCTTTCTTT.

CDR3 DNA: TGTGCCAGCAGTGTACAACAGGGCGGCGGGGAGCTGTTTTTT. Protein sequence: CASSVQQGGGELFF. The chain is built from TRBV2 and TRBJ2-2; tentatively, D is TRBD1 (6 bases). V lost 4 bases and J lost 7, with 13 bases in between. CDR1 SNHLY and CDR2 FYNNEI come from the germline V gene. The CDR3 covers 14 residues.

This chain connects TRBV3-1 (or the pseudogene TRBV3-2) to TRBJ1-6; D is uncertain. The CDR3 length is 16 residues. In germline, CDR1 is LGHDT, CDR2 YNNKEL (reference sequence). Trimming shortened V by 0 bases and J by 13 bases, and 19 bases separated the two germline ends. CDR3 nucleotides: TGTGCCAGCAGCCAAGATCCTCGGTCAGCTTGGTCTCCCCTCCACTTT. As protein: CASSQDPRSAWSPLHF.

The chain combines TRBV27 with TRBJ2-3, with D perhaps being TRBD1 or TRBD2 (5 bases each). The CDR3 consists of 15 residues. CDR1 is MNHEY, CDR2 SMNVEV, per germline (reference sequence). V was clipped by 5 bases and J by 0 bases, with 12 bases between them. CDR3 in DNA: TGTGCCAGCAGTCGAGGGGTACGGAGCACAGATACGCAGTATTTT. As protein: CASSRGVRSTDTQYF.

The chain employs TRBV4-3 and TRBJ1-6; D call uncertain. This CDR3 has 20 amino acids. The germline CDR1 and CDR2 sequences are LGHNA and YSLEER. V was pared by 2 bases and J by 0 bases, with 20 bases between. CDR3 DNA sequence: TGCGCCAGCAGCCAAAGGGCCACGGGAGGCGGAAGCTCCTATAATTCACCCCTCCACTTT. Translating gives CASSQRATGGGSSYNSPLHF.